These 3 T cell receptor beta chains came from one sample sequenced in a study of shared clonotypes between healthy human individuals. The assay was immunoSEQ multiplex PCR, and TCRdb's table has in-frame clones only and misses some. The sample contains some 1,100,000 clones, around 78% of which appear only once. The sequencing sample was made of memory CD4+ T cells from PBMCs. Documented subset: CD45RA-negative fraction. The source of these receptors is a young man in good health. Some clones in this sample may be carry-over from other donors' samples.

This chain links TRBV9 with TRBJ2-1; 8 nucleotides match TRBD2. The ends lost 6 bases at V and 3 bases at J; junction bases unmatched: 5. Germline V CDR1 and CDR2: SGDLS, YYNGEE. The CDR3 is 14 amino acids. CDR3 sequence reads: CASTSGSNYNEQFF. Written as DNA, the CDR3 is TGTGCCAGCACCAGCGGGAGTAACTACAATGAGCAGTTCTTC.

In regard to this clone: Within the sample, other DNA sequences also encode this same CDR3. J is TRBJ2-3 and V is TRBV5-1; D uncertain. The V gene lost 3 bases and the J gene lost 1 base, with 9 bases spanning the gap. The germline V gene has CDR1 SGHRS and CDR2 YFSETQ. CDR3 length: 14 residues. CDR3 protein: CASSWAPGTDTQYF. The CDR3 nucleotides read TGCGCCAGCAGCTGGGCCCCGGGCACAGATACGCAGTATTTT.

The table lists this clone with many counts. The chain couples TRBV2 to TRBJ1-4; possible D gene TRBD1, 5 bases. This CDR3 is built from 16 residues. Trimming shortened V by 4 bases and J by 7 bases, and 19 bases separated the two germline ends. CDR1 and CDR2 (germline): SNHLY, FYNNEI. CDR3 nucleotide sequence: TGTGCCAGCAGTGCAGGTCAGGCAGGGAGGTTTGAAAAACTGTTTTTT. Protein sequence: CASSAGQAGRFEKLFF.